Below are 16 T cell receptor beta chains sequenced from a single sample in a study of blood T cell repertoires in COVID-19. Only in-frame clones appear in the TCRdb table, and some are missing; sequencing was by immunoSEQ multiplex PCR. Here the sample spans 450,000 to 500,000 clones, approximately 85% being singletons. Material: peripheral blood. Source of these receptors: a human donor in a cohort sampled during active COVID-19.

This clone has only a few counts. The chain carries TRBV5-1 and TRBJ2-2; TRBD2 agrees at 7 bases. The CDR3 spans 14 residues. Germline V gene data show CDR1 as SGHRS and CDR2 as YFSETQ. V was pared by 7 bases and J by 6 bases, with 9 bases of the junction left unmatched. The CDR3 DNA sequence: TGCGCCAGCGGAACGGGAGGAGGGCCCGGGGAGCTGTTTTTT. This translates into CASGTGGGPGELFF.

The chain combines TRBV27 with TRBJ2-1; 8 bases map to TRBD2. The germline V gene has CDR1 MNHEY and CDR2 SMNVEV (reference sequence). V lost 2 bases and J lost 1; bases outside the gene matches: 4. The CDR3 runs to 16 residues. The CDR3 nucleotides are TGTGCCAGCAGTTTACCGAAGCGGGAGTCCTACAATGAGCAGTTCTTC. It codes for CASSLPKRESYNEQFF.

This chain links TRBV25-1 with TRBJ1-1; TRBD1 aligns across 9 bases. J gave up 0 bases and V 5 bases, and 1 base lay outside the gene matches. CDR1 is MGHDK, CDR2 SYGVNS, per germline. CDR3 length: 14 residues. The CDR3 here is CASSRTGVNTEAFF. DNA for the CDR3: TGTGCCAGCAGTAGGACAGGGGTGAACACTGAAGCTTTCTTT.

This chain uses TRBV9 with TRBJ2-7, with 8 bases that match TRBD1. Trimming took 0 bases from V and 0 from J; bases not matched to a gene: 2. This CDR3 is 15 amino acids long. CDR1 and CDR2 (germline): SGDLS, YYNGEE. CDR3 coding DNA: TGTGCCAGCAGCGTAGGGACAGGGTTCTCCTACGAGCAGTACTTC. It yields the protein CASSVGTGFSYEQYF.

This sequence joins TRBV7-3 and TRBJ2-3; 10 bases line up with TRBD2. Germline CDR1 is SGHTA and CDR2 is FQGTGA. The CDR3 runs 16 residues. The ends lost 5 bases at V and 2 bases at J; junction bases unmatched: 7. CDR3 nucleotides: TGTGCCAGCAGCCCAGGAGCGGGAGGGGTCACAGATACGCAGTATTTT. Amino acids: CASSPGAGGVTDTQYF.

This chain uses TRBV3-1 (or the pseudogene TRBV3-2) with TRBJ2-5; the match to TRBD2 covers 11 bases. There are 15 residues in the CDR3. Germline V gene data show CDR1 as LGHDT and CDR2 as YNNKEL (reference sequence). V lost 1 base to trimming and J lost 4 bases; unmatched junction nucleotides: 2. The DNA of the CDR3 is TGTGCCAGCAGCCAAGCGACTAGCGGGGTAGAGACCCAGTACTTC. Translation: CASSQATSGVETQYF.

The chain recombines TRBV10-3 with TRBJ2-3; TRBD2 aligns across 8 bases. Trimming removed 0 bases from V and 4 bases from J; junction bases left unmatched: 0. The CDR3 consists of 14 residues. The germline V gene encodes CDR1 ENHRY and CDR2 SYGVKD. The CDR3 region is CAISESRGADTQYF. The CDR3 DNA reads TGTGCCATCAGTGAGTCGCGGGGGGCAGATACGCAGTATTTT.

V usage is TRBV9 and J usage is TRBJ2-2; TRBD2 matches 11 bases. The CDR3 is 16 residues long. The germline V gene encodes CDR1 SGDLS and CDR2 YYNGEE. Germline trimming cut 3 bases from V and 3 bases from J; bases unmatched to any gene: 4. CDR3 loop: CASSAGTSGDTGELFF. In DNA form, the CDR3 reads TGTGCCAGCAGCGCCGGGACTAGCGGAGACACCGGGGAGCTGTTTTTT.

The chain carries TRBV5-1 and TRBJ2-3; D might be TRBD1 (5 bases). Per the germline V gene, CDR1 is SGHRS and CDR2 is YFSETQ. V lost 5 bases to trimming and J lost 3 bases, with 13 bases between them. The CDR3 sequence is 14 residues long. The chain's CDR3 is CASRRTLGTDTQYF. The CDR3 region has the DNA TGCGCCAGCAGAAGGACACTCGGAACAGATACGCAGTATTTT.

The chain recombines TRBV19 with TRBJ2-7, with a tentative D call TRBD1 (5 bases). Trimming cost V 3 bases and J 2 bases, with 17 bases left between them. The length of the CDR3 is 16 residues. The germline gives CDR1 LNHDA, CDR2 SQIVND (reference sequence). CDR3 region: CASSIRRIGATYEQYF. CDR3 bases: TGTGCCAGTAGTATTCGCAGGATTGGGGCTACCTACGAGCAGTACTTC.

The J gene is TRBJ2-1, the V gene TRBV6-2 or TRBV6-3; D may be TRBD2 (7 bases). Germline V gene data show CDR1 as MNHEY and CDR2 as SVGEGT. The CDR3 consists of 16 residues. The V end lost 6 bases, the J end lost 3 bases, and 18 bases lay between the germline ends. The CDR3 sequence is CASSPEGGTNYNEQFF. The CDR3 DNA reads TGTGCCAGCAGCCCTGAAGGGGGGACTAACTACAATGAGCAGTTCTTC.

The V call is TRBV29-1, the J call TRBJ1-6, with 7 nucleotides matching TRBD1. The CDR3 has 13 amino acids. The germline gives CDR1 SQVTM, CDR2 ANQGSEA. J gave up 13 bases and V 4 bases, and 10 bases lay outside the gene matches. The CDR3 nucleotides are TGCAGCGTTGGGGACAGCGCCGATGCTCCCCTCCACTTT. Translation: CSVGDSADAPLHF.

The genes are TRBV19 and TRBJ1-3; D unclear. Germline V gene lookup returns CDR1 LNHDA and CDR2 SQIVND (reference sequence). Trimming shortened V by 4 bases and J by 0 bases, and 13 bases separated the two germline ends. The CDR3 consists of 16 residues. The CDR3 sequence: CASSTQSTSSGNTIYF. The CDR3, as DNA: TGTGCCAGTAGTACACAGTCGACGAGCTCTGGAAACACCATATATTTT.

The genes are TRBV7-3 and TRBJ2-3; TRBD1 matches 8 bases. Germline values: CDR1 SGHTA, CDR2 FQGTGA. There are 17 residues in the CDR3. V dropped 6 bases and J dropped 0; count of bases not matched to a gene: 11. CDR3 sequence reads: CASRTPSGQGSTDTQYF. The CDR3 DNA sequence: TGTGCCAGCAGGACACCGTCAGGACAGGGAAGCACAGATACGCAGTATTTT. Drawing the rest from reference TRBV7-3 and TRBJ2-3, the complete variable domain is GAGVSQTPSNKVTEKGKYVELRCDPISGHTALYWYRQSLGQGPEFLIYFQGTGAADDSGLPNDRFFAVRPEGSVSTLKIQRTERGDSAVYLCASRTPSGQGSTDTQYFGPGTRLTVL.

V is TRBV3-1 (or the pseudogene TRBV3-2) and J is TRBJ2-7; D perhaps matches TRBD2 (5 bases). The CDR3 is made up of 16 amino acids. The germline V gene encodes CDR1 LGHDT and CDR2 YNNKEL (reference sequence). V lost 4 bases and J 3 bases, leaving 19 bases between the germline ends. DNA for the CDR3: TGTGCCAGCAGCCTCGGTTTGGGCGGGTGGTTCTACGAGCAGTACTTC. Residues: CASSLGLGGWFYEQYF.

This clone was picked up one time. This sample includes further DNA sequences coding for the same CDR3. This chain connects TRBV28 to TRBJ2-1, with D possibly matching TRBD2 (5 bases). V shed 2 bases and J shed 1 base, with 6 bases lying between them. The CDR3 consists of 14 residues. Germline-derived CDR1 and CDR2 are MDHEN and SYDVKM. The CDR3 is CASSLRGSYNEQFF. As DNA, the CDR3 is TGTGCCAGCAGTTTAAGAGGGTCCTACAATGAGCAGTTCTTC.